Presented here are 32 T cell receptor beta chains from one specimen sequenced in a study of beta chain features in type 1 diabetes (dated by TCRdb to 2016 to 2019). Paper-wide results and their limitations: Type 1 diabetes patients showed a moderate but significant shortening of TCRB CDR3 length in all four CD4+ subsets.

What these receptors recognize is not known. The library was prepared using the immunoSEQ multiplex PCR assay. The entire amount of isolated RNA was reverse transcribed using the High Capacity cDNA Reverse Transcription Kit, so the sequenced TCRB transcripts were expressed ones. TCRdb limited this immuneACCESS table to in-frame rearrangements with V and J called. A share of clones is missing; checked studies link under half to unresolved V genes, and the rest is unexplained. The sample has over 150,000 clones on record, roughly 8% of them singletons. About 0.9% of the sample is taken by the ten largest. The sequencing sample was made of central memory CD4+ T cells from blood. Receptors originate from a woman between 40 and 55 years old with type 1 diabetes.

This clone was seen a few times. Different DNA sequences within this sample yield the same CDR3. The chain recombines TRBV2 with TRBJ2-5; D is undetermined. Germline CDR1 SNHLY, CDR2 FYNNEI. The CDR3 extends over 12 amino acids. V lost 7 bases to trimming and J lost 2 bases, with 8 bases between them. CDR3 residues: CASKLEQETQYF. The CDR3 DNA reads TGTGCCAGCAAGTTAGAACAAGAGACCCAGTACTTC.

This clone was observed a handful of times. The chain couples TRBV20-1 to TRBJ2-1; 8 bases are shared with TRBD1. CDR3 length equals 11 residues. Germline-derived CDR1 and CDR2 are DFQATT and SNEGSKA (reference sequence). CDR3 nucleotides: TGCAGACCTACAGGGGGTAATGAGCAGTTCTTC. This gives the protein CRPTGGNEQFF.

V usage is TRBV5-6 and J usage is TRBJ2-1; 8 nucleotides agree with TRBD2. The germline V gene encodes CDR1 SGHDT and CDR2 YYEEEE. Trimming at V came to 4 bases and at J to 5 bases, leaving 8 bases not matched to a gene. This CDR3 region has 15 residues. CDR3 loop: CASSRSGSLNNEQFF. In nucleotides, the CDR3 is TGTGCCAGCAGCCGGAGCGGGAGTTTAAACAATGAGCAGTTCTTC.

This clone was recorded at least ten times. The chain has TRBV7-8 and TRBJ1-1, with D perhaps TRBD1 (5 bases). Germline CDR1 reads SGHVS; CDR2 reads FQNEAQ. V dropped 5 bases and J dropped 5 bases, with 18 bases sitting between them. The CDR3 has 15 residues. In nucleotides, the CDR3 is TGTGCCAGCAGCCTCCTGGGTAGCGGGGGGACTGAAGCTTTCTTT. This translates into CASSLLGSGGTEAFF.

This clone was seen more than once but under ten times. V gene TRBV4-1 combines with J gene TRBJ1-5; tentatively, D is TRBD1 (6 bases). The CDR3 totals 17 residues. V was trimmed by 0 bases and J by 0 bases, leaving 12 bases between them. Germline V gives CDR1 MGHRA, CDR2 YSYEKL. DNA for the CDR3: TGCGCCAGCAGCCAAGACGGGGACACCTATAGCAATCAGCCCCAGCATTTT. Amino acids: CASSQDGDTYSNQPQHF.

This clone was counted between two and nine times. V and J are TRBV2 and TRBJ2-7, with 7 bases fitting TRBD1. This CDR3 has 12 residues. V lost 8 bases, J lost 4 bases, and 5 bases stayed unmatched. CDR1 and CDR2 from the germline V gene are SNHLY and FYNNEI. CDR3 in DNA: TGTGCCAGCGGCGCCAGGGGGTACGAGCAGTACTTC. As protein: CASGARGYEQYF.

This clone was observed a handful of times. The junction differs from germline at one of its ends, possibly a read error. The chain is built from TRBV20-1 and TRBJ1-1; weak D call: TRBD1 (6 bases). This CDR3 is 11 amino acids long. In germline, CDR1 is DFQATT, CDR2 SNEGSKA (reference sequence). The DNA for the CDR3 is TGCAGTGCTGTCCGGGACACAGAAGCTTTCTTT. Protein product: CSAVRDTEAFF.

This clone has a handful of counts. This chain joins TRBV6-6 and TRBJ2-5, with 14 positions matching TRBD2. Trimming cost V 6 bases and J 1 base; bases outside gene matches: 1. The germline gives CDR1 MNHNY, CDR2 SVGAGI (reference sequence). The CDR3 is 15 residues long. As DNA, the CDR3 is TGTGCCAGCAGCGGACTAGCGGGGGGCCAAGAGACCCAGTACTTC. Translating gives CASSGLAGGQETQYF.

CDR3 coding DNA: TGCGCCAGCAGCGAGGGGTCCTCGGGAGGGCAGTTCTTC. Protein: CASSEGSSGGQFF. This rearrangement joins TRBV5-1 to TRBJ2-1; 7 bases are a match to TRBD2. The CDR3 has 13 residues. CDR1 and CDR2 (germline): SGHRS, YFSETQ. V shed 4 bases and J 12 bases; nucleotides not matched to a gene: 10.

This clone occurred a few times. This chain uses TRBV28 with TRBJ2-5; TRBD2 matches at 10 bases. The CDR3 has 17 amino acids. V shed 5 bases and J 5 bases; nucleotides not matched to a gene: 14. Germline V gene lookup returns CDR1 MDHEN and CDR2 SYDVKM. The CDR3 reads CASSPTPGAGGGETQYF. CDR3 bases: TGTGCCAGCAGTCCGACACCGGGAGCGGGAGGGGGGGAGACCCAGTACTTC.

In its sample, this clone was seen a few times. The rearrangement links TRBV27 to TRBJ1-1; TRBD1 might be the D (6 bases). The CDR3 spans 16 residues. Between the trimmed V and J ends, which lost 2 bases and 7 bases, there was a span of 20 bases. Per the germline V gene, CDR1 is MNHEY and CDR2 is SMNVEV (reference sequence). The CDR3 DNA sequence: TGTGCCAGCAGTTTAGATGCGTGGGGGCAAAGGAGTGAAGCTTTCTTT. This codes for CASSLDAWGQRSEAFF.

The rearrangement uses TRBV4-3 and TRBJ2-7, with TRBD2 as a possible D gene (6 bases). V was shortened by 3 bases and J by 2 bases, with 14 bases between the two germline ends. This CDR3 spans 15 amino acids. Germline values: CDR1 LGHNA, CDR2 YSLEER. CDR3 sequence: CASSHQEEGPYEQYF. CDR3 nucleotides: TGCGCCAGCAGCCATCAGGAGGAGGGACCCTACGAGCAGTACTTC.

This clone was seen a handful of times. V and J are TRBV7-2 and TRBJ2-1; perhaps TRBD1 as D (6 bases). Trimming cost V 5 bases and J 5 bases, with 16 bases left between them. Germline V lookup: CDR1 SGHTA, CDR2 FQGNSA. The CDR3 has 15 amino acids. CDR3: CASSPPWAGDNEQFF. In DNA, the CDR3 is TGTGCCAGCAGCCCACCCTGGGCAGGGGACAATGAGCAGTTCTTC.

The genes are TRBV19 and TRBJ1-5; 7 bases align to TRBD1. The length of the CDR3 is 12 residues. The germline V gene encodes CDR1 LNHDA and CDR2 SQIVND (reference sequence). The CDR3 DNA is TGTGCAACAGGGGATAGCAATCAGCCCCAGCATTTT. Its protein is CATGDSNQPQHF.

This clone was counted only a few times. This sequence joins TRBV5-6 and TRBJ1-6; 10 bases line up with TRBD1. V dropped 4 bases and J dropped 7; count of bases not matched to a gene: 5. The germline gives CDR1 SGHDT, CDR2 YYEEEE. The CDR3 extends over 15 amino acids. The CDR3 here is CASSAPGQGNSPLHF. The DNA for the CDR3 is TGTGCCAGCAGCGCCCCGGGACAGGGGAATTCACCCCTCCACTTT.

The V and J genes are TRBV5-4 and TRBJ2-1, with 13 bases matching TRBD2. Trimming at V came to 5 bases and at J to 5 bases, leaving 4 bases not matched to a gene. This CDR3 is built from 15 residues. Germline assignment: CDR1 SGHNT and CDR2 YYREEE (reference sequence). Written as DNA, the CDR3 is TGTGCCAGCAGTCCTACTAGCGGGAGGGACAATGAGCAGTTCTTC. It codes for CASSPTSGRDNEQFF.

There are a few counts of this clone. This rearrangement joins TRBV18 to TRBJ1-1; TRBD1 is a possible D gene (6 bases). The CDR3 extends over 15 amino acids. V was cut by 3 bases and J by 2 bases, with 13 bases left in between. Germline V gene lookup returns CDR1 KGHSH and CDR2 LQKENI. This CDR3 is CASSPGGADNTEAFF. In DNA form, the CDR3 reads TGTGCCAGCTCACCCGGGGGGGCAGATAACACTGAAGCTTTCTTT.

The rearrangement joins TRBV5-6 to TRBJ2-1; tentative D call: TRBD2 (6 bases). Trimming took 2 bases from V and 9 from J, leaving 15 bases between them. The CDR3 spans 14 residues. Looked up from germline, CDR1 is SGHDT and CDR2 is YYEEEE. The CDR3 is CASSFSGGYGEQFF. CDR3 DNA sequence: TGTGCCAGCAGCTTTAGTGGGGGGTACGGTGAGCAGTTCTTC.

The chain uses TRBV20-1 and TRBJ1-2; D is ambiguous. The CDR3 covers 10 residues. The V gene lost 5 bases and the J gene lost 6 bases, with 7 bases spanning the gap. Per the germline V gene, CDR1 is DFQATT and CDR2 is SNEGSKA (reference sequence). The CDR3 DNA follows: TGCAGTGCTGACACAGATGGCTACACCTTC. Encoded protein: CSADTDGYTF.

CDR3 in DNA: TGTGCCAGCACCGATTTGGGACAGGGGGCCACTGAAGCTTTCTTT. It encodes CASTDLGQGATEAFF. The V and J genes are TRBV9 and TRBJ1-1; 12 nucleotides agree with TRBD1. The germline gives CDR1 SGDLS, CDR2 YYNGEE. V lost 6 bases, J lost 4 bases, and 7 bases stayed unmatched. This CDR3 spans 15 amino acids.

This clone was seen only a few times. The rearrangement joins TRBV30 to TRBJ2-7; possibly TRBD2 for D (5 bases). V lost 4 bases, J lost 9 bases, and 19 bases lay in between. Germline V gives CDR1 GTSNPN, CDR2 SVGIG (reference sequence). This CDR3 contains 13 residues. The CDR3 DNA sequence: TGTGCCTGGAATAGGCCCCGGGAAGGCGGGCAGTACTTC. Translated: CAWNRPREGGQYF.

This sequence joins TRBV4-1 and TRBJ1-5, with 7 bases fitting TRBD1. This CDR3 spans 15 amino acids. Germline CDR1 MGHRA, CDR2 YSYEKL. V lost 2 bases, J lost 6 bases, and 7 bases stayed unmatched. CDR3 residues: CASSQRQGGSQPQHF. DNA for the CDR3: TGCGCCAGCAGCCAAAGACAGGGAGGCAGTCAGCCCCAGCATTTT.

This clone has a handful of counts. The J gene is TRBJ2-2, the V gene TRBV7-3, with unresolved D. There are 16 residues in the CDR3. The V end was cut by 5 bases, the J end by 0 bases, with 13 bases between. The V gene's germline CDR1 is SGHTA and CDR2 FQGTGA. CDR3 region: CASSPQRLTNTGELFF. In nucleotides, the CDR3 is TGTGCCAGCAGCCCCCAGAGGTTAACGAACACCGGGGAGCTGTTTTTT.

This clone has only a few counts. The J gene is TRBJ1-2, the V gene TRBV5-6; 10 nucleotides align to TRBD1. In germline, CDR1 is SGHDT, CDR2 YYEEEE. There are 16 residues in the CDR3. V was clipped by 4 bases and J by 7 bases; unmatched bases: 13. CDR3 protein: CASSPRTGGGGGGYTF. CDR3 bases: TGTGCCAGCAGCCCTAGGACAGGGGGAGGTGGTGGTGGCTACACCTTC. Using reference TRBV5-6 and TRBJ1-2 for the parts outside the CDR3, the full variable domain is DAGVTQSPTHLIKTRGQQVTLRCSPKSGHDTVSWYQQALGQGPQFIFQYYEEEERQRGNFPDRFSGHQFPNYSSELNVNALLLGDSALYLCASSPRTGGGGGGYTFGSGTRLTVV.

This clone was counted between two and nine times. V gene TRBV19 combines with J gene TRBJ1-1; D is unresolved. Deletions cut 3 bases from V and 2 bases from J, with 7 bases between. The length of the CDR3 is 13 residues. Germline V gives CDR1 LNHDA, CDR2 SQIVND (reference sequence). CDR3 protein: CASSIGVNTEAFF. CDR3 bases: TGTGCCAGTAGTATCGGGGTAAACACTGAAGCTTTCTTT.

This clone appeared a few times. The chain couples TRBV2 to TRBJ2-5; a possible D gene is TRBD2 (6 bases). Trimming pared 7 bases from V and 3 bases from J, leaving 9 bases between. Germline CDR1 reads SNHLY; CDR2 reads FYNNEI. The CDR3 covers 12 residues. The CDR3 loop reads CASNIAEETQYF. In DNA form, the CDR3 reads TGTGCCAGCAATATAGCGGAAGAGACCCAGTACTTC.

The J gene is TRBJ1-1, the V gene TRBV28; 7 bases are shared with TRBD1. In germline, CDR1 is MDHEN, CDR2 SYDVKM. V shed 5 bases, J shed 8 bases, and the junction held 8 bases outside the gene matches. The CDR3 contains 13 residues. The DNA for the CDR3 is TGTGCCAGCAGTCCTCGGACAGGCAAGGAAGCTTTCTTT. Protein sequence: CASSPRTGKEAFF.

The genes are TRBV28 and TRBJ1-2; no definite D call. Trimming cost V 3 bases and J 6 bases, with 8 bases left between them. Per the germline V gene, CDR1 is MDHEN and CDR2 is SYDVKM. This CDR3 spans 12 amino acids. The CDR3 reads CASSFQADGYTF. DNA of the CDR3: TGTGCCAGCAGTTTCCAGGCAGATGGCTACACCTTC.

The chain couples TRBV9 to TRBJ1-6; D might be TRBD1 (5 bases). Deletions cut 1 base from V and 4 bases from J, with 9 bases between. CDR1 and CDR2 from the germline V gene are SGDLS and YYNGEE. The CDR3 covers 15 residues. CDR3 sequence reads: CASSVSGLYNSPLHF. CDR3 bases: TGTGCCAGCAGCGTATCGGGACTGTATAATTCACCCCTCCACTTT.

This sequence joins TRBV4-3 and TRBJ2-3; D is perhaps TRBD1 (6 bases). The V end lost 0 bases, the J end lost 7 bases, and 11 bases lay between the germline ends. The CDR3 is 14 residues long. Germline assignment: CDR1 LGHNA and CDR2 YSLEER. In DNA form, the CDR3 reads TGCGCCAGCAGCCAAGAAACAGGGCGGAATACGCAGTATTTT. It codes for CASSQETGRNTQYF.

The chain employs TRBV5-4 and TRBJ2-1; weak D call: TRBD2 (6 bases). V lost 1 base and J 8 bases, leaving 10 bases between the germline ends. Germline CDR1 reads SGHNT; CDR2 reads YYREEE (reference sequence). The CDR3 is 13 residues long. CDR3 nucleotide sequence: TGTGCCAGCAGCTTGATGACTAGATATGAGCAGTTCTTC. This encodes CASSLMTRYEQFF.

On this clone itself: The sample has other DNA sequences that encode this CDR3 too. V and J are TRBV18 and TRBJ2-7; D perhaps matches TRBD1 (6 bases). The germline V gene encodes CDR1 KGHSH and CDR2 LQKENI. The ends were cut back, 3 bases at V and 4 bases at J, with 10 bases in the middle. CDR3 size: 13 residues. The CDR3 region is CASSPSQGYEQYF. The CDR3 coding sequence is TGTGCCAGCTCACCTTCACAGGGATACGAGCAGTACTTC.